The 10 T cell receptor beta chains below all came from one sample that was sequenced in a study of OX40 agonist ivuxolimab in advanced cancers. Sequencing used immunoSEQ multiplex PCR; TCRdb keeps in-frame clones, though not all of them. The data show approximately 25,000 clones, with approximately 80% seen just once and roughly 18% held by the top ten. Sequencing was performed on CD4+ or CD8+ T cells sorted from blood, taken in a trial of the OX40 agonist ivuxolimab. Source of these receptors: an adult with an advanced solid tumor such as melanoma, head and neck, liver or kidney cancer.

This sequence joins TRBV15 and TRBJ2-5; D is possibly TRBD1 or TRBD2 (6 bases each). The ends were cut back, 6 bases at V and 2 bases at J, with 19 bases in the middle. Looked up from germline, CDR1 is LNHNV and CDR2 is YYDKDF (reference sequence). CDR3 length equals 16 residues. CDR3 protein: CATSVLFGGPQETQYF. The CDR3 nucleotides read TGTGCCACCAGTGTCCTTTTTGGGGGGCCACAAGAGACCCAGTACTTC.

This clone has just a few counts. The V call is TRBV7-9, the J call TRBJ1-6, with 10 bases matching TRBD1. The CDR3 runs to 15 residues. V lost 6 bases to trimming and J lost 6 bases; unmatched junction nucleotides: 5. Germline CDR1 and CDR2: SEHNR and FQNEAQ (reference sequence). The CDR3 sequence is CASRRQGAGNSPLHF. The CDR3 DNA reads TGTGCCAGCAGAAGACAGGGGGCGGGTAATTCACCCCTCCACTTT.

In its sample, this clone was seen once. This chain uses TRBV16 with TRBJ1-5; no firm D call. The CDR3 totals 12 residues. Between the trimmed V and J ends, which lost 4 bases and 8 bases, there was a span of 9 bases. Per germline, CDR1 KGHSY and CDR2 FQNENV. The CDR3 sequence is CASSPLGKPQHF. The CDR3 bases are TGTGCCAGCAGCCCCCTCGGGAAGCCCCAGCATTTT.

V gene TRBV30 combines with J gene TRBJ2-7, with TRBD1 matching 7 bases. This CDR3 is built from 13 residues. Germline-derived CDR1 and CDR2 are GTSNPN and SVGIG (reference sequence). With V trimmed by 5 bases and J by 3 bases, 7 bases remained unmatched. CDR3 amino acids: CAWVPGQHYEQYF. Here the CDR3 DNA reads TGTGCCTGGGTCCCGGGACAGCACTACGAGCAGTACTTC.

This rearrangement joins TRBV28 to TRBJ1-1; the match to TRBD1 covers 10 bases. The CDR3 is 16 amino acids. The V gene end was trimmed by 5 bases and the J gene end by 1 base; junction bases not matched to a gene: 7. Per the germline V gene, CDR1 is MDHEN and CDR2 is SYDVKM. CDR3 sequence reads: CASSPDRGRGNTEAFF. In nucleotides, the CDR3 is TGTGCCAGCAGTCCCGACAGGGGGCGAGGGAACACTGAAGCTTTCTTT.

The rearrangement uses TRBV5-1 and TRBJ2-3; TRBD2 is a possible D gene (5 bases). The CDR3 totals 12 residues. V lost 0 bases, J lost 8 bases, and 7 bases lay in between. Germline V gene lookup returns CDR1 SGHRS and CDR2 YFSETQ. CDR3 in DNA: TGCGCCAGCAGCTTGGATGAGGGTACGCAGTATTTT. This gives the protein CASSLDEGTQYF. Complete variable domain (other parts from reference TRBV5-1 and TRBJ2-3): KAGVTQTPRYLIKTRGQQVTLSCSPISGHRSVSWYQQTPGQGLQFLFEYFSETQRNKGNFPGRFSGRQFSNSRSEMNVSTLELGDSALYLCASSLDEGTQYFGPGTRLTVL.

This clone was seen a handful of times. The V gene is TRBV6-4, the J gene TRBJ2-3; 11 bases fit TRBD2. V lost 0 bases and J lost 4; bases outside the gene matches: 3. Per the germline V gene, CDR1 is MRHNA and CDR2 is SNTAGT. This CDR3 comprises 16 residues. The CDR3, as DNA: TGTGCCAGCAGTGACTCTAGCGGGGGGGCCTCAGATACGCAGTATTTT. Amino acids: CASSDSSGGASDTQYF.

The chain uses TRBV7-2 and TRBJ2-1, with D perhaps TRBD2 (6 bases). This CDR3 is built from 14 residues. Germline CDR1 SGHTA, CDR2 FQGNSA. V lost 3 bases and J lost 4, with 10 bases in between. CDR3 region: CASSLGGRYNEQFF. CDR3 coding DNA: TGTGCCAGCAGCTTGGGGGGTCGATACAATGAGCAGTTCTTC.

The chain uses TRBV11-3 and TRBJ2-2; a weak D match, TRBD1 (5 bases). Trimming removed 5 bases from V and 1 base from J, with 11 bases in between. Germline CDR1 reads SGHNT; CDR2 reads YENEEA. The CDR3 extends over 15 amino acids. The CDR3 coding sequence is TGTGCCAGCAGCCCCTTCCAGGGGAACACCGGGGAGCTGTTTTTT. Its translation: CASSPFQGNTGELFF. The entire variable domain, with the rest obtained from reference TRBV11-3 and TRBJ2-2, is as follows: EAGVVQSPRYKIIEKKQPVAFWCNPISGHNTLYWYLQNLGQGPELLIRYENEEAVDDSQLPKDRFSAERLKGVDSTLKIQPAELGDSAVYLCASSPFQGNTGELFFGEGSRLTVL.

This clone was detected once. This CDR3 is CVSEGQGNGEQYF. CDR3 nucleotide sequence: TGTGTCTCGGAGGGTCAGGGGAACGGCGAGCAGTACTTC. The chain recombines TRBV7-9 with TRBJ2-5; D assignment may be TRBD1 or TRBD2 (6 bases each). The DNA matches TRBJ2-7 better at its end, which makes the J call doubtful. Germline V gene sequence: CDR1 SEHNR, CDR2 FQNEAQ (reference sequence). The CDR3 spans 13 residues.